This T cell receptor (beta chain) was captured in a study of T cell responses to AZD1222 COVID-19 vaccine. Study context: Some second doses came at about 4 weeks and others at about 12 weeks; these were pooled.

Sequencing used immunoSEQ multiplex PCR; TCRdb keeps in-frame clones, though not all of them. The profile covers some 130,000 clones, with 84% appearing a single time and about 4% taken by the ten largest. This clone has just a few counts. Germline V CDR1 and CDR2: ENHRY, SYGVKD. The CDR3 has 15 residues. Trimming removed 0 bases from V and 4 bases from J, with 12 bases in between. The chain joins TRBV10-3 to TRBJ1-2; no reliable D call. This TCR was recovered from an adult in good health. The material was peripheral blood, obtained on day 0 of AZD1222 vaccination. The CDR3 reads CAISESLIASYGYTF. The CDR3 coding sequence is TGTGCCATCAGTGAGTCTCTTATTGCTAGCTATGGCTACACCTTC.